The TCR beta chain described here comes from a study of blood T cell repertoires in COVID-19. Under the authors' procedure: Estimates of nucleated cell counts were drawn from the amplification of reference gene primers. Generated by immunoSEQ multiplex PCR, the TCRdb table keeps only in-frame clones and is missing some. V and J calls and clone size are as listed in that table; D and trimming were resolved from the DNA. Of fewer than 100,000 clones listed, around 86% are singletons. V was clipped by 4 bases and J by 1 base, with 10 bases between them. In germline, CDR1 is SGHNT, CDR2 YYREEE (reference sequence). The CDR3 extends over 14 amino acids. In this sample, this clone turned up a few times.

The sequenced sample consisted of peripheral blood. The clonotype was recovered from a woman older than 75 with acute or convalescent COVID-19. The chain combines TRBV5-4 with TRBJ2-3; no clear D. The CDR3 bases are TGTGCCAGCAGCCCTGGGCCTGGCACAGATACGCAGTATTTT. It yields the protein CASSPGPGTDTQYF.